These 16 T cell receptor beta chains were all obtained from the same sample, sequenced in a study of lung T cells in sarcoidosis with Löfgren's syndrome. TCRdb reanalysed the reads using MiXCR and keeps one entry per CDR3 protein. The data contain some 8,000 distinct CDR3 sequences, under 25% of them singletons. The source material was CD4+ T cells from bronchoalveolar lavage fluid. The receptors were gathered from a human donor with sarcoidosis (Löfgren's syndrome or another form), or a control subject (not recorded which).

This sequence joins TRBV11-1 and TRBJ1-1, with D tentatively TRBD1 (5 bases). The CDR3 covers 15 residues. CDR1 SGHAT and CDR2 FQDESV come from the germline V gene (reference sequence). Trimming pared 3 bases from V and 3 bases from J, leaving 14 bases between. CDR3 sequence: CASSLAGGVDTEAFF. CDR3 nucleotides: TGTGCCAGCAGCTTGGCGGGGGGTGTGGACACTGAAGCTTTCTTT. Full variable domain (remainder filled in from reference TRBV11-1 and TRBJ1-1): EAEVAQSPRYKITEKSQAVAFWCDPISGHATLYWYRQILGQGPELLVQFQDESVVDDSQLPKDRFSAERLKGVDSTLKIQPAELGDSAMYLCASSLAGGVDTEAFFGQGTRLTVV.

This clonotype was seen more than once but under ten times. The chain couples TRBV11-2 to TRBJ1-2, with D maybe TRBD1 (6 bases). The CDR3 totals 13 residues. V was clipped by 6 bases and J by 4 bases, with 12 bases between them. Germline V gives CDR1 SGHAT, CDR2 FQNNGV. CDR3 coding DNA: TGTGCCAGCAGTTCCGGGACAAGCTATGGCTACACCTTC. Protein sequence: CASSSGTSYGYTF.

This clonotype was seen repeatedly, ten times or more. The chain recombines TRBV18 with TRBJ2-6; D gene unclear. CDR3 length: 14 amino acids. Per the germline V gene, CDR1 is KGHSH and CDR2 is LQKENI. Trimming took 7 bases from V and 0 from J, leaving 7 bases between them. The DNA for the CDR3 is TGTGCCAGCTTCCCGAACTCTGGGGCCAACGTCCTGACTTTC. This translates into CASFPNSGANVLTF.

This clonotype is medium-sized within its sample. The CDR3 is CASSLDRETEAFF. The CDR3 DNA sequence: TGTGCCAGCAGTTTGGACAGGGAAACTGAAGCTTTCTTT. The chain carries TRBV27 and TRBJ1-1; the match to TRBD1 covers 8 bases. Trimming at V came to 3 bases and at J to 5 bases, leaving 2 bases not matched to a gene. The CDR3 extends over 13 amino acids. The germline gives CDR1 MNHEY, CDR2 SMNVEV (reference sequence).

This clonotype is judged medium-sized (0.01 to 0.1%). The chain recombines TRBV19 with TRBJ2-3; 12 bases fit TRBD2. Germline trimming cut 0 bases from V and 3 bases from J; bases unmatched to any gene: 10. The CDR3 totals 19 residues. CDR1 and CDR2 (germline): LNHDA, SQIVND (reference sequence). CDR3 region: CASSIDTPSGGALTDTQYF. CDR3 coding DNA: TGTGCCAGTAGTATAGATACTCCTAGCGGGGGGGCTCTGACAGATACGCAGTATTTT.

This clonotype occurred a few times. The gene calls are TRBV4-1 and TRBJ2-7; D may be TRBD1 (7 bases). Germline V lookup: CDR1 MGHRA, CDR2 YSYEKL. Trimming pared 0 bases from V and 7 bases from J, leaving 16 bases between. The CDR3 loop spans 15 amino acids. As DNA, the CDR3 is TGCGCCAGCAGCCAAGAAGCCACAGGGGCGGGGGAGCAGTACTTC. As protein: CASSQEATGAGEQYF.

There are many counts of this clonotype. The rearrangement uses TRBV3-1 and TRBJ1-6; D gene uncertain. Germline V gene data show CDR1 as LGHDT and CDR2 as YNNKEL (reference sequence). This CDR3 has 14 residues. The V and J ends lost 1 base and 7 bases respectively, with 8 bases between them. CDR3 DNA sequence: TGTGCCAGCAGCCAAGGGACTGCAAATTCACCCCTCCACTTT. Translating it yields CASSQGTANSPLHF. Full variable domain (remainder filled in from reference TRBV3-1 and TRBJ1-6): DTAVSQTPKYLVTQMGNDKSIKCEQNLGHDTMYWYKQDSKKFLKIMFSYNNKELIINETVPNRFSPKSPDKAHLNLHINSLELGDSAVYFCASSQGTANSPLHFGNGTRLTVT.

This clonotype has only a few counts. The rearrangement uses TRBV29-1 and TRBJ1-2, with a weak D call TRBD1 (5 bases). The V end was cut by 4 bases, the J end by 8 bases, with 14 bases between. This CDR3 has 12 residues. CDR1 and CDR2 (germline): SQVTM, ANQGSEA. The CDR3 region is CSVVGGGWGYTF. The CDR3 DNA is TGCAGCGTTGTCGGGGGTGGATGGGGCTACACCTTC.

As for this clonotype: This could be a read error, since a much larger clone is one nucleotide away. It is likely a read error, because the conserved phenylalanine at the end of the CDR3 is missing. This sequence joins TRBV19 and TRBJ1-2; D perhaps matches TRBD1 (6 bases). The germline V gene has CDR1 LNHDA and CDR2 SQIVND (reference sequence). The CDR3 runs to 15 residues. V was shortened by 5 bases and J by 4 bases, with 17 bases between the two germline ends. The CDR3 here is CASSPVGGGGYGYTL. The DNA for the CDR3 is TGTGCCAGTAGTCCCGTGGGAGGGGGTGGCTATGGCTACACCCTC.

This clonotype has ten or more counts. This chain uses TRBV6-1 with TRBJ2-5, with TRBD2 identical over 14 bases. Germline lookup yields CDR1 MNHNS and CDR2 SASEGT. The V gene end was trimmed by 8 bases and the J gene end by 1 base; junction bases not matched to a gene: 12. This CDR3 has 18 residues. CDR3 DNA: TGTGCCAGCCGGGGCGCGGGACTAGCGGGGGCCAGCCAAGAGACCCAGTACTTC. Protein product: CASRGAGLAGASQETQYF.

By sample fraction, this clonotype is medium-sized. The chain employs TRBV7-2 and TRBJ2-7; D is uncertain. The germline V and J ends were trimmed by 1 base and 6 bases, with 10 bases remaining between them. The CDR3 covers 13 residues. Germline V gene data show CDR1 as SGHTA and CDR2 as FQGNSA. The CDR3 coding sequence is TGTGCCAGCAGCTTAGGGGTCTCGGGCGAGCAGTACTTC. Translated, it gives CASSLGVSGEQYF.

The CDR3 is CASRTVRGGNEKLFF. The CDR3, as DNA: TGTGCCAGCAGAACCGTACGGGGCGGTAATGAAAAACTGTTTTTT. The chain couples TRBV12-3 or TRBV12-4 to TRBJ1-4, with D possibly being TRBD1 (5 bases). V lost 6 bases and J lost 4, with 15 bases in between. This CDR3 has 15 residues.

The sample holds a few counts of this clonotype. This may be a read error: a much more frequent sequence differs by one nucleotide. The V call is TRBV5-1, the J call TRBJ2-3, with a possible D match to TRBD2 (5 bases). CDR3 length: 14 amino acids. CDR1 and CDR2 from the germline V gene are SGHRS and YFSETQ. The CDR3 loop is CASGLWRGTDTQYF. Here the CDR3 DNA reads TGCGCCAGCGGCTTGTGGCGGGGCACAGATACGCAGTATTTT. Combining the CDR3 with reference TRBV5-1 and TRBJ2-3 gives the whole variable domain KAGVTQTPRYLIKTRGQQVTLSCSPISGHRSVSWYQQTPGQGLQFLFEYFSETQRNKGNFPGRFSGRQFSNSRSEMNVSTLELGDSALYLCASGLWRGTDTQYFGPGTRLTVL.

The rearrangement joins TRBV5-5 to TRBJ1-5; no firm D call. The CDR3 loop spans 13 amino acids. Trimming removed 4 bases from V and 6 bases from J, with 11 bases in between. Germline CDR1 and CDR2: SGHKS and YYEKEE (reference sequence). The DNA of the CDR3 is TGTGCCAGCAGCCTTTCCGCGATTCAGCCCCAGCATTTT. Translating gives CASSLSAIQPQHF.

The rearrangement links TRBV7-2 to TRBJ1-2; 7 nucleotides align to TRBD1. V was pared by 2 bases and J by 7 bases, with 7 bases of the junction left unmatched. Germline V gives CDR1 SGHTA, CDR2 FQGNSA. This CDR3 region has 14 residues. CDR3 protein: CASSLNDRVAGYTF. As DNA, the CDR3 is TGTGCCAGCAGCTTAAACGACAGGGTGGCTGGCTACACCTTC.

This clonotype has more than one count but fewer than ten. The chain has TRBV6-1 and TRBJ2-3; D gene ambiguous. In germline, CDR1 is MNHNS, CDR2 SASEGT. The CDR3 is made up of 12 amino acids. V was pared by 7 bases and J by 2 bases, with 7 bases between. The CDR3 nucleotides read TGTGCCAGCAATCCGAACACAGATACGCAGTATTTT. Its protein is CASNPNTDTQYF.